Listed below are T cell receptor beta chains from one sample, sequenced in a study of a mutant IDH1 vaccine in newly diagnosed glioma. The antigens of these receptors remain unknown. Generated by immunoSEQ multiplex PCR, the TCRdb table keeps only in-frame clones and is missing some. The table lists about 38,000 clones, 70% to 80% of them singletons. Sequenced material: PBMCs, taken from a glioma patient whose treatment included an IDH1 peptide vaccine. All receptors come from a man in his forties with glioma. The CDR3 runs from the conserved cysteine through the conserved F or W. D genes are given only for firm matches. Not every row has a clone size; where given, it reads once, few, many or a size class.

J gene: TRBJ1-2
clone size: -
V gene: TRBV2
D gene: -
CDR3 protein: CASSQGANYGYTF
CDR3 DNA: TGTGCCAGCAGTCAGGGAGCTAACTATGGCTACACCTTC

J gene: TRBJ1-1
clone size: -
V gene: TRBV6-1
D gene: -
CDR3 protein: CASTLRPGTEAFF
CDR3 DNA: TGTGCCAGCACCCTACGGCCGGGCACTGAAGCTTTCTTT

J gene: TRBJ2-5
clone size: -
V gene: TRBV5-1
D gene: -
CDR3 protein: CASSLEARGGETQYF
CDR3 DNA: TGCGCCAGCAGCTTGGAGGCAAGGGGGGGAGAGACCCAGTACTTC

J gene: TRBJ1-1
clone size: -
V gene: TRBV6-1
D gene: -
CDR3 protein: CASSLERGEAFF
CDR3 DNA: TGTGCCAGCAGTTTAGAGCGGGGGGAAGCTTTCTTT

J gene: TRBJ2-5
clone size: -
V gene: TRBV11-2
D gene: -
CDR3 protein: CASSYRPAGETQYF
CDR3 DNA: TGTGCCAGCAGCTACCGGCCAGCTGGAGAGACCCAGTACTTC

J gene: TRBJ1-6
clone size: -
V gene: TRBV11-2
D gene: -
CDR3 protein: CASSLDEGIPLHF
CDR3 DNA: TGTGCCAGCAGCTTAGATGAAGGGATTCCCCTCCACTTT

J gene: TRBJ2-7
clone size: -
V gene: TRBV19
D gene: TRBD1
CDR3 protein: CASSNRQGYEQYF
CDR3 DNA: TGTGCCAGTAGTAATAGACAGGGATACGAGCAGTACTTC

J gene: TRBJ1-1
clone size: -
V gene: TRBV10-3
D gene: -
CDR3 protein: CAISEPRTEAFF
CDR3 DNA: TGTGCCATCAGTGAGCCCCGTACTGAAGCTTTCTTT

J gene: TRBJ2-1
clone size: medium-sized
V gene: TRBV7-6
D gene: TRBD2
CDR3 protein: CASSSRAGGRTNEQFF
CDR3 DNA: TGTGCCAGCAGCTCTCGAGCGGGGGGGCGTACGAATGAGCAGTTCTTC

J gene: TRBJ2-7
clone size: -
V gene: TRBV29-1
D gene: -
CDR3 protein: CSAAGQGYEQYF
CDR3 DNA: TGCAGCGCCGCTGGGCAGGGCTACGAGCAGTACTTC

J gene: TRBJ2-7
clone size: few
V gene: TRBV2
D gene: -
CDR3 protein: CASTRSGNEQYF
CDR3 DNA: TGTGCCAGCACCCGTTCAGGGAACGAGCAGTACTTC

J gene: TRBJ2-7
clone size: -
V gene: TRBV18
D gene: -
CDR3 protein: CASSPLGPGPSSYEQYF
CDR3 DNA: TGTGCCAGCTCACCCTTAGGACCGGGACCCAGCTCCTACGAGCAGTACTTC

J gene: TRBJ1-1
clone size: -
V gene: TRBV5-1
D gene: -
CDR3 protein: CASSLAGNTEAFF
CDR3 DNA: TGCGCCAGCAGCTTGGCAGGGAACACTGAAGCTTTCTTT

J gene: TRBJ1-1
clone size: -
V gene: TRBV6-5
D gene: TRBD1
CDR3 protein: CASSSAGGMNTEAFF
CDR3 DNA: TGTGCCAGCAGTTCTGCAGGGGGAATGAACACTGAAGCTTTCTTT

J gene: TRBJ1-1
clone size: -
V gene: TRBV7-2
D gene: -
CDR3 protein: CASSPWEGMNTEAFF
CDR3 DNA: TGTGCCAGCAGCCCATGGGAAGGCATGAACACTGAAGCTTTCTTT

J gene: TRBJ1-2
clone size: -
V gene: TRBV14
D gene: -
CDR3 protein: CASSQEMGGSYGYTF
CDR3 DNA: TGTGCCAGCAGCCAAGAAATGGGGGGCAGCTATGGCTACACCTTC

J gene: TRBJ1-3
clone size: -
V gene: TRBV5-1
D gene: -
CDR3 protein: CASSLGTSGNTIYF
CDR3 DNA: TGCGCCAGCAGCTTGGGCACCTCTGGAAACACCATATATTTT

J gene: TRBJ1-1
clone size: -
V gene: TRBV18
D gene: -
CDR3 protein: CASSPGGFTEAFF
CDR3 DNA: TGTGCCAGCTCACCCGGGGGCTTCACTGAAGCTTTCTTT

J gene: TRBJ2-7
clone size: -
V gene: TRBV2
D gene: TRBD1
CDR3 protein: CASSWTGNEQYF
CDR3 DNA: TGTGCCAGCAGTTGGACAGGGAACGAGCAGTACTTC

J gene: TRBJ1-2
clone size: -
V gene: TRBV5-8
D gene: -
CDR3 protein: CASGGYGYTF
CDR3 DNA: TGTGCCAGCGGTGGATATGGCTACACCTTC

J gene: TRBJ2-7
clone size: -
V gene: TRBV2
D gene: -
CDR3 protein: CASSEKGLGTYEQYF
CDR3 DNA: TGTGCCAGCAGTGAAAAGGGACTGGGAACCTACGAGCAGTACTTC

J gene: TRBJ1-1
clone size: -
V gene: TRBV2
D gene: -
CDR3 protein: CASSADVAVGTEAFF
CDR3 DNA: TGTGCCAGCAGTGCCGATGTTGCGGTGGGCACTGAAGCTTTCTTT

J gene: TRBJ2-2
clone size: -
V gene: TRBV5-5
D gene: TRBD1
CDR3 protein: CASTEQGSTGELFF
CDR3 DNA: TGTGCCAGCACCGAACAGGGGAGCACCGGGGAGCTGTTTTTT

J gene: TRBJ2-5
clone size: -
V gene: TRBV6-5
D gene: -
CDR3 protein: CASSYSGRARETQYF
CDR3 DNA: TGTGCCAGCAGTTACTCGGGCAGGGCACGCGAGACCCAGTACTTC

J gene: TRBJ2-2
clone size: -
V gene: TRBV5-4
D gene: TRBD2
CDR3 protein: CASSLGGGGTGELFF
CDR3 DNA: TGTGCCAGCAGCTTGGGCGGGGGGGGAACCGGGGAGCTGTTTTTT

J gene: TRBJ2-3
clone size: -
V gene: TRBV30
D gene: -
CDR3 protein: CAWSGGRTDTQYF
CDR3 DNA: TGTGCCTGGAGTGGGGGCAGGACAGATACGCAGTATTTT

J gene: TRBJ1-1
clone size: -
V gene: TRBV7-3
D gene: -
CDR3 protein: CASSLTENTEAFF
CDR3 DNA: TGTGCCAGCAGCTTAACGGAGAACACTGAAGCTTTCTTT

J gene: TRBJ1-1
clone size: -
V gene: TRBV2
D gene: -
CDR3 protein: CASSAQGGDTEAFF
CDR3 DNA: TGTGCCAGCAGTGCTCAAGGGGGGGACACTGAAGCTTTCTTT

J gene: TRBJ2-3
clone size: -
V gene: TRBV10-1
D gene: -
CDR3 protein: CASSDTSPADTQYF
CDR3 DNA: TGCGCCAGCAGTGATACTAGTCCGGCAGATACGCAGTATTTT

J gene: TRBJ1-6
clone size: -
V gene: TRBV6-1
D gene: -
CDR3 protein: CASSEVGRDSPLHF
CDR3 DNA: TGTGCCAGCAGTGAAGTTGGAAGGGACTCACCCCTCCACTTT

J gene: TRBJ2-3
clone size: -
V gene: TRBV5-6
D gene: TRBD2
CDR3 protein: CASRLGLAGADTQYF
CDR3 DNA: TGTGCCAGCAGACTGGGACTAGCGGGCGCAGATACGCAGTATTTT

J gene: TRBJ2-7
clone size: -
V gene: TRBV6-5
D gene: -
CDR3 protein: CASSYSDSSYEQYF
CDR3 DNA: TGTGCCAGCAGTTATAGTGACAGCTCCTACGAGCAGTACTTC

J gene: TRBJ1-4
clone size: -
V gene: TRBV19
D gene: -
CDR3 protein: CASRRPDRREKLFF
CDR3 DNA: TGTGCCAGTCGGCGCCCGGACCGTAGGGAAAAACTGTTTTTT

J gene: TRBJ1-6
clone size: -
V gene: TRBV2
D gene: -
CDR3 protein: CASIPGGGDNSPLHF
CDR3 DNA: TGTGCCAGCATCCCGGGCGGAGGGGATAATTCACCCCTCCACTTT

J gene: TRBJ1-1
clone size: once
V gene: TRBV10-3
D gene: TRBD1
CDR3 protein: CAISDPTGKVTGAFF
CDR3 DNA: TGTGCCATCAGTGACCCGACAGGGAAGGTCACTGGAGCTTTCTTT

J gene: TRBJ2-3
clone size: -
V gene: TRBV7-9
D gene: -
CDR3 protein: CASSLKGRGADTQYF
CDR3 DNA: TGTGCCAGCAGCTTAAAAGGCAGGGGTGCAGATACGCAGTATTTT

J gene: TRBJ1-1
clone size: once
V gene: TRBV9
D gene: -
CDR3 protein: CASSGGGVNTEAFF
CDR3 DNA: TGTGCCAGCAGCGGCGGTGGGGTAAACACTGAAGCTTTCTTT

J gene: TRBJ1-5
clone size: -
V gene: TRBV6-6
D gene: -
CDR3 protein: CASRALSNQPQHF
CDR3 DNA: TGTGCCAGCAGGGCCCTTAGCAATCAGCCCCAGCATTTT

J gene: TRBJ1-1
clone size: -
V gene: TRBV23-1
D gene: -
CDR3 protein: CASSQGVMNTEAFF
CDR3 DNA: TGCGCCAGCAGTCAGGGAGTAATGAACACTGAAGCTTTCTTT

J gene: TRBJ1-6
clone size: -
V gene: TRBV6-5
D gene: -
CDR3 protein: CASSPGRSPLHF
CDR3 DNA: TGTGCCAGCAGTCCGGGGAGGTCACCCCTCCACTTT

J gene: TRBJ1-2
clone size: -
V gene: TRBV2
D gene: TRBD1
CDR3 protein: CASSPQGDGYTF
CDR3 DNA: TGTGCCAGCAGTCCTCAGGGGGATGGCTACACCTTC

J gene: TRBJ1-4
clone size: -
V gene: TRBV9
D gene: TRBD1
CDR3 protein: CASSGGQGLKGNEKLFF
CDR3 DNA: TGTGCCAGCAGCGGAGGACAGGGTTTGAAGGGTAATGAAAAACTGTTTTTT

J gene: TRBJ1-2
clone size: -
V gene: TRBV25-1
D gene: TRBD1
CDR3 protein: CASSEYIGTGILNYGYTF
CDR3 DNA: TGTGCCAGCAGTGAATATATAGGGACAGGGATATTGAACTATGGCTACACCTTC

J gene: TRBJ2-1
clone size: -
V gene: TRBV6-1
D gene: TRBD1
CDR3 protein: CASSADRGSKPFYNEQFF
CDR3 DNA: TGTGCCAGCAGTGCGGACAGGGGCAGTAAACCGTTCTACAATGAGCAGTTCTTC

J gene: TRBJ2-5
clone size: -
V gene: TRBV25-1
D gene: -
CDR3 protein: CASSDWTAETQYF
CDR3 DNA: TGTGCCAGCAGTGATTGGACAGCAGAGACCCAGTACTTC

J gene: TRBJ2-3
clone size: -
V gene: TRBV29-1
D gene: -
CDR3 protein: CSVRAGSPTDTQYF
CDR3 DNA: TGCAGCGTGCGGGCGGGTTCCCCCACGGATACGCAGTATTTT

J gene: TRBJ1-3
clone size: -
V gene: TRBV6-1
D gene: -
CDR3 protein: CASSEKGWAGNTIYF
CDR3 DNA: TGTGCCAGCAGTGAAAAAGGTTGGGCTGGAAACACCATATATTTT

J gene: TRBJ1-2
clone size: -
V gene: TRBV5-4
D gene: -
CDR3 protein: CASNSRGGGYTF
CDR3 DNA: TGTGCCAGCAATTCTCGGGGCGGTGGCTACACCTTC

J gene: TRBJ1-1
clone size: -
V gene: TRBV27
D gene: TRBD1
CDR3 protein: CASRDGQVVPPEAFF
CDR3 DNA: TGTGCCAGCAGGGACGGACAGGTTGTCCCCCCAGAAGCTTTCTTT

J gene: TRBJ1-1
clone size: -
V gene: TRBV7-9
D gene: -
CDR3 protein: CASSPDLNTEAFF
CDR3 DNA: TGTGCCAGCAGCCCCGACCTGAACACTGAAGCTTTCTTT

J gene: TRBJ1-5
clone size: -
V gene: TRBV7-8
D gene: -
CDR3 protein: CASSRDRGAGNQPQHF
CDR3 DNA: TGTGCCAGCAGTCGTGATAGGGGGGCGGGCAATCAGCCCCAGCATTTT

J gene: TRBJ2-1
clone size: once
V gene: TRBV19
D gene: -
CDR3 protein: CASSHHNEQFF
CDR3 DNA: TGTGCCAGTAGTCACCACAATGAGCAGTTCTTC

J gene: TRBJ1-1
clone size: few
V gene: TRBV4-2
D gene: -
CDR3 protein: CASSQAGTEAFF
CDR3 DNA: TGTGCCAGCAGCCAAGCGGGCACTGAAGCTTTCTTT

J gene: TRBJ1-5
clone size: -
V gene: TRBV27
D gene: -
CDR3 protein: CASSFLPTDNQPQHF
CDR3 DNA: TGTGCCAGCAGTTTTCTCCCAACGGACAATCAGCCCCAGCATTTT